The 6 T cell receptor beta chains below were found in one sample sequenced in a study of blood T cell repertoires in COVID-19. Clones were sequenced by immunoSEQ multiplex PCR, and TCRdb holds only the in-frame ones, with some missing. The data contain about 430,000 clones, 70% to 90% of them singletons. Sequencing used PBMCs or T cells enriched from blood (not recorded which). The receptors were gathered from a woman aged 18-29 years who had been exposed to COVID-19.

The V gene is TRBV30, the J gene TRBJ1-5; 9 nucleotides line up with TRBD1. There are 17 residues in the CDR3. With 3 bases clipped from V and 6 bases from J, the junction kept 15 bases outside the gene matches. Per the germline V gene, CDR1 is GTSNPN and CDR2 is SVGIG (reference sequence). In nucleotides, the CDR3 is TGTGCCTGGAGCCCCGCCCGTACAGGGGGCATGGGTCAGCCCCAGCATTTT. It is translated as CAWSPARTGGMGQPQHF.

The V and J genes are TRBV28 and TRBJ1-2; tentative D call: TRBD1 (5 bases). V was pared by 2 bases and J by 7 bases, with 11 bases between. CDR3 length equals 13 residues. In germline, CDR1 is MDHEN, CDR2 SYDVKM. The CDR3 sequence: CASSLDRPGGYTF. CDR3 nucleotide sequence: TGTGCCAGCAGTTTAGACAGACCTGGTGGCTACACCTTC.

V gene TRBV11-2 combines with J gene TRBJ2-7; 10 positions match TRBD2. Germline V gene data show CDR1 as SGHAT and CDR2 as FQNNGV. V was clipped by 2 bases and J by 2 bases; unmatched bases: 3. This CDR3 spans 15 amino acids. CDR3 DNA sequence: TGTGCCAGCAGCTTACCAAGCGGGAGGGCCTACGAGCAGTACTTC. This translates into CASSLPSGRAYEQYF.

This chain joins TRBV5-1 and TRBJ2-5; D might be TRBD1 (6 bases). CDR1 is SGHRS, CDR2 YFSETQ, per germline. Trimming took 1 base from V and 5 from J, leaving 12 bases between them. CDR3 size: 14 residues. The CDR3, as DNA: TGCGCCAGCAGCTTGAGCCAGGGGCTGGAGACCCAGTACTTC. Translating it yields CASSLSQGLETQYF. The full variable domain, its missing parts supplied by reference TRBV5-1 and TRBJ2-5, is KAGVTQTPRYLIKTRGQQVTLSCSPISGHRSVSWYQQTPGQGLQFLFEYFSETQRNKGNFPGRFSGRQFSNSRSEMNVSTLELGDSALYLCASSLSQGLETQYFGPGTRLLVL.

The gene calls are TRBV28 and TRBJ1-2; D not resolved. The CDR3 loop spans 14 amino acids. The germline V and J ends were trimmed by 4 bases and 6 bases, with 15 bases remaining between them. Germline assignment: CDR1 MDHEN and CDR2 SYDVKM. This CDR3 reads CASSSMVKRDGYTF. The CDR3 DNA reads TGTGCCAGCAGTTCAATGGTCAAAAGAGATGGCTACACCTTC.

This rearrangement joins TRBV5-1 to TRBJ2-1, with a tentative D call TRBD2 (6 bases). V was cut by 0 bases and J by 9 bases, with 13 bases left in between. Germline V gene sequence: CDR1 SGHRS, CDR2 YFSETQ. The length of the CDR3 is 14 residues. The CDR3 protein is CASSLDRENGEQFF. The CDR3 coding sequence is TGCGCCAGCAGCTTGGACCGGGAGAACGGTGAGCAGTTCTTC. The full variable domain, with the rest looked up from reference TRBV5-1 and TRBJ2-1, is KAGVTQTPRYLIKTRGQQVTLSCSPISGHRSVSWYQQTPGQGLQFLFEYFSETQRNKGNFPGRFSGRQFSNSRSEMNVSTLELGDSALYLCASSLDRENGEQFFGPGTRLTVL.